These 28 T cell receptor beta chains came from one sample sequenced in a study of CD8 T cells in ankylosing spondylitis (dated by TCRdb to the late 2010s). Libraries were built with 5' RACE. TCRdb lists the instrument as Illumina HiSeq 2500. TCRdb passed the public sequencing reads through fastp at Q25 and MiXCR, retaining productive beta sequences. Each CDR3 protein gets just one entry, which takes the most common genes and DNA from the rows behind it. This sample is represented by 240,000 or so distinct CDR3 sequences; around 11% of them were singletons. Less than 7% of the sample comes from the top ten. Sequenced sample: blood, either unsorted or a sorted T cell fraction (not recorded which). Every receptor here comes from a male donor with ankylosing spondylitis or in good health (not recorded which).

This chain uses TRBV15 with TRBJ2-1; D may be TRBD2 (5 bases). The germline gives CDR1 LNHNV, CDR2 YYDKDF (reference sequence). Between the trimmed V and J ends, which lost 1 base and 6 bases, there was a span of 16 bases. This CDR3 has 16 amino acids. The CDR3, as DNA: TGTGCCACCAGCAGAGCCGGACTCGACGGAAGCAATGAGCAGTTCTTC. Amino acids: CATSRAGLDGSNEQFF.

This clonotype has a handful of counts. The chain recombines TRBV10-2 with TRBJ2-3; D is unresolved. Trimming removed 3 bases at V and 2 bases at J, with 15 bases between. This CDR3 spans 16 amino acids. Germline V gives CDR1 WSHSY, CDR2 SAAADI. As DNA, the CDR3 is TGCGCCAGCAGTGATTACGCCCTTGGGCTCACAGATACGCAGTATTTT. It yields the protein CASSDYALGLTDTQYF.

This clonotype was counted at least ten times. The gene calls are TRBV28 and TRBJ2-3, with TRBD2 as a possible D gene (5 bases). Trimming removed 2 bases from V and 0 bases from J, with 18 bases in between. The germline V gene encodes CDR1 MDHEN and CDR2 SYDVKM. This CDR3 has 18 residues. The CDR3, as DNA: TGTGCCAGCAGTTTAAATGATCCAGCGGTCCTAAGCACAGATACGCAGTATTTT. This codes for CASSLNDPAVLSTDTQYF.

This clonotype was seen repeatedly, ten times or more. The chain links TRBV20-1 to TRBJ1-1; D gene uncertain. The CDR3 totals 13 residues. The germline gives CDR1 DFQATT, CDR2 SNEGSKA (reference sequence). V was shortened by 0 bases and J by 3 bases, with 8 bases between the two germline ends. The CDR3 loop is CSARDSQYTEAFF. In DNA form, the CDR3 reads TGCAGTGCTAGAGACTCACAGTACACTGAAGCTTTCTTT.

This clonotype has a count of ten or more. The V gene is TRBV20-1, the J gene TRBJ2-7; D gene ambiguous. CDR1 and CDR2 from the germline V gene are DFQATT and SNEGSKA (reference sequence). The V end lost 2 bases, the J end lost 3 bases, and 8 bases lay between the germline ends. The CDR3 runs to 12 residues. CDR3 nucleotides: TGCAGTGCTAGACAGGTTGACTACGAGCAGTACTTC. Residues: CSARQVDYEQYF.

The V gene is TRBV10-3, the J gene TRBJ1-2, with D possibly being TRBD1 (6 bases). The CDR3 sequence is 13 residues long. The ends were cut back, 7 bases at V and 8 bases at J, with 17 bases in the middle. Germline V gene lookup returns CDR1 ENHRY and CDR2 SYGVKD. CDR3: CAITGVGANGYTF. The CDR3 DNA reads as TGTGCCATCACCGGAGTGGGGGCAAACGGCTACACCTTC.

This clonotype was seen at least ten times. The J gene is TRBJ2-1, the V gene TRBV5-1; unclear D gene. Germline V gives CDR1 SGHRS, CDR2 YFSETQ. The CDR3 contains 14 residues. V dropped 6 bases and J dropped 1 base, with 11 bases sitting between them. Here the CDR3 reads CASIQDPSYNEQFF. The DNA for the CDR3 is TGCGCCAGCATTCAGGACCCTTCCTACAATGAGCAGTTCTTC.

This clonotype was seen repeatedly, ten times or more. The chain carries TRBV6-6 and TRBJ1-2; 7 bases map to TRBD1. The CDR3 totals 12 residues. CDR1 is MNHNY and CDR2 is SVGAGI in the germline V gene (reference sequence). The V segment lost 8 bases and the J segment 3 bases; nucleotides outside the gene matches: 3. This CDR3 is CASQGGYYGYTF. In nucleotides, the CDR3 is TGTGCCAGCCAAGGGGGCTACTATGGCTACACCTTC.

This sequence joins TRBV11-1 and TRBJ2-1; D unresolved. V lost 4 bases and J 10 bases, leaving 14 bases between the germline ends. Germline CDR1 is SGHAT and CDR2 is FQDESV (reference sequence). CDR3 length: 13 residues. The CDR3 spells CASSYQSAGEQFF. The CDR3 DNA follows: TGTGCCAGCAGCTACCAGTCCGCCGGGGAGCAGTTCTTC.

This clonotype was counted ten times or more. This chain connects TRBV29-1 to TRBJ2-1, with TRBD2 identical over 14 bases. The length of the CDR3 is 15 residues. The V gene end was trimmed by 6 bases and the J gene end by 9 bases; junction bases not matched to a gene: 10. Germline lookup yields CDR1 SQVTM and CDR2 ANQGSEA. The CDR3 DNA follows: TGCAGCGTACACCGGGGACTAGCGGGAGTAAGTGAGCAGTTCTTC. As protein: CSVHRGLAGVSEQFF.

Many counts were recorded for this clonotype. CDR3: CASSLSIGTELSYEQYF. The DNA of the CDR3 is TGTGCCAGCAGTTTAAGTATAGGGACAGAACTCTCCTACGAGCAGTACTTC. The chain employs TRBV12-3 or TRBV12-4 and TRBJ2-7; 7 nucleotides match TRBD1. This CDR3 is 17 amino acids long. The junction had 10 bases not matched to a gene; V was cut back by 2 bases and J by 0 bases.

In its sample, this clonotype was seen many times. The chain is built from TRBV7-7 and TRBJ2-2, with a possible D match to TRBD2 (5 bases). Between the trimmed V and J ends, which lost 1 base and 8 bases, there was a span of 8 bases. CDR1 and CDR2 (germline): SSHAT, FNYEAQ (reference sequence). CDR3 length: 13 amino acids. The CDR3 sequence: CASSLERGGELFF. The CDR3 DNA is TGTGCCAGCAGCTTAGAACGCGGGGGGGAGCTGTTTTTT.

This clonotype has at least ten counts. The chain is built from TRBV20-1 and TRBJ2-3; a weak D match, TRBD2 (6 bases). This CDR3 comprises 14 residues. Germline values: CDR1 DFQATT, CDR2 SNEGSKA (reference sequence). Trimming took off 3 bases at V and 2 bases at J, with 12 bases between the two ends. As DNA, the CDR3 is TGCAGTGCTAGGCCCACTAGCAACACAGATACGCAGTATTTT. Translating it yields CSARPTSNTDTQYF.

The V and J genes are TRBV2 and TRBJ2-1; tentatively, D is TRBD2 (5 bases). The V end lost 5 bases, the J end lost 2 bases, and 16 bases lay between the germline ends. Germline lookup yields CDR1 SNHLY and CDR2 FYNNEI. CDR3 length equals 16 residues. This chain's CDR3 is CASSHPLVTPYNEQFF. CDR3 nucleotides: TGTGCCAGCAGTCACCCACTAGTTACCCCCTACAATGAGCAGTTCTTC. Based on the CDR3 plus reference TRBV2 and TRBJ2-1, the full variable domain is EPEVTQTPSHQVTQMGQEVILRCVPISNHLYFYWYRQILGQKVEFLVSFYNNEISEKSEIFDDQFSVERPDGSNFTLKIRSTKLEDSAMYFCASSHPLVTPYNEQFFGPGTRLTVL.

Ten or more counts support this clonotype. The rearrangement uses TRBV5-1 and TRBJ2-7, with 7 bases fitting TRBD1. After removal of 1 base from V and 5 bases from J, the junction contained 6 bases not matched to a gene. CDR1 and CDR2 from the germline V gene are SGHRS and YFSETQ. The CDR3 contains 14 residues. The CDR3 loop reads CASSLRGLGDEQYF. The DNA of the CDR3 is TGCGCCAGCAGCTTGAGGGGGCTGGGGGACGAGCAGTACTTC.

This clonotype was seen ten or more times. This chain connects TRBV5-1 to TRBJ2-2; D may be TRBD1 (6 bases). Germline CDR1 SGHRS, CDR2 YFSETQ. This CDR3 is built from 15 residues. V was cut by 5 bases and J by 1 base, with 12 bases left in between. The CDR3 DNA reads as TGCGCCAGCAGTACGCCGGGACAGAACACCGGGGAGCTGTTTTTT. Translation gives CASSTPGQNTGELFF.

This clonotype was recorded at least ten times. A junction boundary mismatches the germline segment, possibly from a read error. The rearrangement uses TRBV20-1 and TRBJ2-1; 14 bases are shared with TRBD2. Germline V gene lookup returns CDR1 DFQATT and CDR2 SNEGSKA (reference sequence). This CDR3 contains 16 residues. CDR3 residues: CSARAGLAGDYNEQLF. CDR3 bases: TGCAGTGCTAGAGCGGGACTAGCGGGGGACTACAATGAGCAGCTCTTC.

The rearrangement uses TRBV27 and TRBJ1-2; D unresolved. The germline gives CDR1 MNHEY, CDR2 SMNVEV (reference sequence). The CDR3 runs to 12 residues. The V end lost 3 bases, the J end lost 8 bases, and 10 bases lay between the germline ends. The CDR3 DNA reads TGTGCCAGCAGTTTGCCGGGTCAGGGCTACACCTTC. Its translation: CASSLPGQGYTF.

This clonotype was found many times. The chain couples TRBV12-3 or TRBV12-4 to TRBJ2-1, with D possibly being TRBD2 (5 bases). CDR3 length equals 15 residues. V was clipped by 3 bases and J by 5 bases, with 14 bases between them. CDR3 DNA: TGTGCCAGCAGTTTGGGAGCTAGCTTCAACAATGAGCAGTTCTTC. As protein: CASSLGASFNNEQFF.

This clonotype was observed a handful of times. V usage is TRBV3-1 and J usage is TRBJ2-7; tentative D call: TRBD1 (6 bases). Between the trimmed V and J ends, which lost 2 bases and 3 bases, there was a span of 14 bases. The length of the CDR3 is 15 residues. From germline, CDR1 is LGHDT and CDR2 YNNKEL (reference sequence). As DNA, the CDR3 is TGTGCCAGCAGCCAACCGGGACACGGGGTCTACGAGCAGTACTTC. Residues: CASSQPGHGVYEQYF.

This clonotype was recorded a few times. This may come from a read error, since a much larger clone is one base off. The chain carries TRBV7-8 and TRBJ1-6, with TRBD1 as a possible D gene (5 bases). The germline gives CDR1 SGHVS, CDR2 FQNEAQ. The length of the CDR3 is 15 residues. The CDR3 spells CASSFDLGTNSPLRF. In DNA, the CDR3 is TGTGCCAGCAGCTTCGACCTAGGGACGAATTCACCCCTCCGCTTT.

This clonotype showed up just a few times. This may arise from a read error, as a much more abundant clone is one base away. The CDR3 loop is CASCLHNNNYEQYF. The DNA for the CDR3 is TGCGCCAGCTGCCTCCATAACAACAACTACGAGCAGTACTTC. The chain employs TRBV5-1 and TRBJ2-7; D is uncertain. Per germline, CDR1 SGHRS and CDR2 YFSETQ. V lost 7 bases to trimming and J lost 3 bases, with 17 bases between them. The length of the CDR3 is 14 residues. The whole variable domain, filled in from reference TRBV5-1 and TRBJ2-7, reads KAGVTQTPRYLIKTRGQQVTLSCSPISGHRSVSWYQQTPGQGLQFLFEYFSETQRNKGNFPGRFSGRQFSNSRSEMNVSTLELGDSALYLCASCLHNNNYEQYFGPGTRLTVT.

The sample holds many counts of this clonotype. V and J are TRBV6-1 and TRBJ2-7; D might be TRBD1 (5 bases). Trimming took off 6 bases at V and 3 bases at J, with 12 bases between the two ends. Looked up from germline, CDR1 is MNHNS and CDR2 is SASEGT. CDR3 size: 13 residues. This chain's CDR3 is CASSNGHIYEQYF. CDR3 nucleotides: TGTGCCAGCAGCAATGGACATATCTACGAGCAGTACTTC.

In this sample, this clonotype turned up many times. V usage is TRBV4-2 and J usage is TRBJ2-3; perhaps D is TRBD1 or TRBD2 (5 bases each). Trimming took off 3 bases at V and 0 bases at J, with 13 bases between the two ends. Germline V lookup: CDR1 LGHNA, CDR2 YNFKEQ. The CDR3 has 16 residues. CDR3 loop: CASSHPGTGSTDTQYF. The CDR3, as DNA: TGTGCCAGCAGCCACCCCGGGACGGGTAGCACAGATACGCAGTATTTT.

This clonotype has at least ten counts. The J gene is TRBJ1-6, the V gene TRBV19; 9 bases map to TRBD1. With 6 bases clipped from V and 7 bases from J, the junction kept 4 bases outside the gene matches. The CDR3 extends over 14 amino acids. Germline values: CDR1 LNHDA, CDR2 SQIVND (reference sequence). As DNA, the CDR3 is TGTGCCAGTAGGAGCGGACAGGGGAATTCACCCCTCCACTTT. Encoded protein: CASRSGQGNSPLHF.

There are many counts of this clonotype. The V gene is TRBV13, the J gene TRBJ2-5, with D hard to call. The germline V and J ends were trimmed by 5 bases and 2 bases, with 6 bases remaining between them. Germline V lookup: CDR1 PRHDT, CDR2 FYEKMQ (reference sequence). This CDR3 spans 12 amino acids. In nucleotides, the CDR3 is TGTGCCAGCAGCGGCAGACAAGAGACCCAGTACTTC. This sequence encodes CASSGRQETQYF.

This clonotype appeared a single time. The V gene is TRBV3-1, the J gene TRBJ2-1; D is perhaps TRBD2 (5 bases). This CDR3 region has 17 residues. Germline CDR1 is LGHDT and CDR2 is YNNKEL (reference sequence). V lost 0 bases, J lost 3 bases, and 15 bases lay in between. In DNA form, the CDR3 reads TGTGCCAGCAGCCAAGAGTATAGCGTATCATTCTACAATGAGCAGTTCTTC. This gives the protein CASSQEYSVSFYNEQFF.

This clonotype was seen at least ten times. V gene TRBV24-1 combines with J gene TRBJ2-3, with 16 bases that match TRBD2. The germline CDR1 and CDR2 sequences are KGHDR and SFDVKD. This CDR3 has 16 residues. The J segment lost 11 bases and the V segment lost 4 bases, leaving 8 bases of the junction unmatched. The DNA of the CDR3 is TGTGCCACCAGTGACCCAAAGGGACTAGCGGGAGGGCAGCAGTATTTT. Its protein product is CATSDPKGLAGGQQYF.